Below, 9 T cell receptor beta chains from the same sample are listed, as sequenced in a study of blood T cell repertoires in COVID-19 (dated by TCRdb to 2020 to 2021). Libraries came from the immunoSEQ multiplex PCR assay. As stored in TCRdb, this immuneACCESS dataset retains in-frame rearrangements with V and J assigned. A fraction of the clones does not appear; measured against another copy, unresolved V genes explain less than half of the discrepancy, and the remainder lacks a known reason. This sample gives 120,000 to 150,000 clones in total; 70% to 85% of them show up just once. Of the sample, roughly 3.6% is held by the ten largest clones. The sample comprised peripheral blood. The receptors derive from a man in his sixties with acute or convalescent COVID-19.

This chain links TRBV6-5 with TRBJ1-4; the match to TRBD1 covers 9 bases. Looked up from germline, CDR1 is MNHEY and CDR2 is SVGAGI. The ends lost 7 bases at V and 13 bases at J; junction bases unmatched: 13. This CDR3 comprises 14 residues. CDR3 region: CASTRGTGTGSLFF. The CDR3 DNA follows: TGTGCCAGCACCCGTGGGACAGGGACCGGGTCACTGTTTTTT.

DNA for the CDR3: TGTGCCAGCAGCCCAGGGGTCGGGAGGGCCCACACCGGGGAGCTGTTTTTT. Its translation: CASSPGVGRAHTGELFF. The V call is TRBV11-3, the J call TRBJ2-2; 8 bases are shared with TRBD2. The V gene's germline CDR1 is SGHNT and CDR2 YENEEA. The V gene end was trimmed by 5 bases and the J gene end by 3 bases; junction bases not matched to a gene: 11. The CDR3 has 17 residues.

V is TRBV24-1 and J is TRBJ2-5; TRBD1 aligns across 12 bases. CDR3 length: 16 amino acids. The V gene's germline CDR1 is KGHDR and CDR2 SFDVKD. V gave up 5 bases and J gave up 4 bases; unmatched junction bases: 7. For the CDR3, the DNA is TGTGCCACCAGTGGGCCGGGACAGGGGGCTCGAGAGACCCAGTACTTC. It encodes CATSGPGQGARETQYF.

The chain carries TRBV7-9 and TRBJ2-7; D is possibly TRBD1 (6 bases). Germline assignment: CDR1 SEHNR and CDR2 FQNEAQ (reference sequence). The CDR3 length is 14 residues. V lost 5 bases to trimming and J lost 7 bases, with 18 bases between them. This CDR3 reads CASSQGGIVGEQYF. The CDR3 DNA sequence: TGTGCCAGCAGCCAAGGGGGAATCGTAGGGGAGCAGTACTTC.

CDR3 sequence reads: CASSYSNRGSYNEQFF. For the CDR3, the DNA is TGTGCCAGCAGTTACTCGAACCGGGGCTCCTACAATGAGCAGTTCTTC. The chain is built from TRBV6-2 or TRBV6-3 and TRBJ2-1; perhaps TRBD2 as D (5 bases). CDR3 length: 16 residues. The V end was cut by 0 bases, the J end by 0 bases, with 9 bases between. CDR1 is MNHEY, CDR2 SVGEGT, per germline.

The chain carries TRBV6-2 or TRBV6-3 and TRBJ1-1; 10 bases line up with TRBD1. V shed 0 bases, J shed 11 bases, and the junction held 6 bases outside the gene matches. The germline CDR1 and CDR2 sequences are MNHEY and SVGEGT. The CDR3 spans 14 residues. CDR3 in amino acids: CASSYSGTGVPAFF. DNA for the CDR3: TGTGCCAGCAGTTACTCTGGGACAGGGGTTCCGGCTTTCTTT.

V usage is TRBV5-1 and J usage is TRBJ2-7; TRBD1 aligns across 10 bases. The CDR3 has 15 residues. V was clipped by 0 bases and J by 2 bases; unmatched bases: 2. Germline values: CDR1 SGHRS, CDR2 YFSETQ. In DNA, the CDR3 is TGCGCCAGCAGCTTGGATGGACAGGGGGCCTACGAGCAGTACTTC. It encodes CASSLDGQGAYEQYF.

This clone showed up just once. This sequence joins TRBV5-5 and TRBJ1-4, with 7 positions matching TRBD1. J lost 3 bases, V lost 0 bases, and 11 bases had no gene match. Looked up from germline, CDR1 is SGHKS and CDR2 is YYEKEE (reference sequence). This CDR3 contains 18 residues. The CDR3 sequence: CASSLVSGQILSNEKLFF. In nucleotides, the CDR3 is TGTGCCAGCAGCTTGGTGTCGGGACAGATTTTGTCTAATGAAAAACTGTTTTTT.

V gene TRBV7-2 combines with J gene TRBJ1-3; D remains ambiguous. Germline CDR1 is SGHTA and CDR2 is FQGNSA. CDR3 length: 15 residues. Trimming removed 2 bases at V and 0 bases at J, with 8 bases between. The CDR3 spells CASSLIGYSGNTIYF. CDR3 DNA: TGTGCCAGCAGCTTAATCGGTTACTCTGGAAACACCATATATTTT.